This T cell receptor (beta chain) was found in a study of blood T cell repertoires in COVID-19. Study overall: Samples taken during acute and convalescent COVID-19 were collected in the United States, Italy and Spain. Sources were T cells, B-cell-depleted T cells, or PBMCs; the material itself was cDNA or gDNA.

V lost 4 bases and J lost 4, with 13 bases in between. Germline CDR1 SEHNR, CDR2 FQNEAQ (reference sequence). The CDR3 loop spans 15 amino acids. Clones were sequenced by immunoSEQ multiplex PCR, and TCRdb holds only the in-frame ones, with some missing. The repertoire includes some 87,000 clones, approximately 80% of them detected once, and 24% sits in the top ten. The sample taken for sequencing was peripheral blood. The origin of this receptor is a human donor in a cohort sampled during active COVID-19. The V gene is TRBV7-9, the J gene TRBJ1-4; maybe TRBD1 (6 bases). The CDR3 protein is CASSYPTGLNEKLFF. The CDR3 DNA reads as TGTGCCAGCAGCTACCCGACAGGCCTTAATGAAAAACTGTTTTTT.